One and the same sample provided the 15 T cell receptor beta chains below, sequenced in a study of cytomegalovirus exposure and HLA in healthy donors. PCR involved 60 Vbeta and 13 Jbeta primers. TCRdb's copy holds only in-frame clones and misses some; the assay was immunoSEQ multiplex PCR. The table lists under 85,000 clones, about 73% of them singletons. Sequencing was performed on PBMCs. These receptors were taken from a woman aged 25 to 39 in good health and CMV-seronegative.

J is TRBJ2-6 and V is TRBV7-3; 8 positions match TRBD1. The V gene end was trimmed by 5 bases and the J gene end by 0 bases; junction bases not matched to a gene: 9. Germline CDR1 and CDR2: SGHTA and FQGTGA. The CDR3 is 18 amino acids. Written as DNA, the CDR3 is TGTGCCAGCAGCGCCCGAGGACAGGGAGACTCTGGGGCCAACGTCCTGACTTTC. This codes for CASSARGQGDSGANVLTF.

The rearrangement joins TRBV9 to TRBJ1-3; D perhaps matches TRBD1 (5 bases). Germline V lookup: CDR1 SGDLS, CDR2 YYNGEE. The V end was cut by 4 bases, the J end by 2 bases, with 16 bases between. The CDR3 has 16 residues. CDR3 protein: CASSKSGWYAGNTIYF. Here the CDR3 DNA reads TGTGCCAGCAGCAAGTCAGGGTGGTACGCTGGAAACACCATATATTTT.

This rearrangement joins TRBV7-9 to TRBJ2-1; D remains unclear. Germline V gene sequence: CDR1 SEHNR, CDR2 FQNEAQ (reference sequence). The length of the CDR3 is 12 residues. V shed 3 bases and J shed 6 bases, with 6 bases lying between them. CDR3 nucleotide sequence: TGTGCCAGCAGCTTCAGTCTCAATGAGCAGTTCTTC. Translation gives CASSFSLNEQFF.

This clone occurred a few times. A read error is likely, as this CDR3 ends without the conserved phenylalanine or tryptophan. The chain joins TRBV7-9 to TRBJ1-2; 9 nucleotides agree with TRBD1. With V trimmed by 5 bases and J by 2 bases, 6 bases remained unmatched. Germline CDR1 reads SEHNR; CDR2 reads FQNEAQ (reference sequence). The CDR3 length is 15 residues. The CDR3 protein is CASSPSGTGNYGYTL. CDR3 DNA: TGTGCCAGCAGCCCATCCGGGACAGGGAACTATGGCTACACCTTA.

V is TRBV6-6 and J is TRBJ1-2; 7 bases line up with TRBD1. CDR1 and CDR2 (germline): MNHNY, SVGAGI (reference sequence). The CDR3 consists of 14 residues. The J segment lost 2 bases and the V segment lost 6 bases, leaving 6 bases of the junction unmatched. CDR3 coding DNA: TGTGCCAGCAGCCGTGACAGGGACAACTATGGCTACACCTTC. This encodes CASSRDRDNYGYTF.

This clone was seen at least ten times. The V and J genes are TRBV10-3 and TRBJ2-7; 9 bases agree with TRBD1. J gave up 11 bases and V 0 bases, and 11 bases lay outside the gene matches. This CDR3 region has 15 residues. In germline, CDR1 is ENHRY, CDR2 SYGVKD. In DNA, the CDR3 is TGTGCCATCAGTGAGTCGCAGGGACAGGGACATTTTGAGTACTTC. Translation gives CAISESQGQGHFEYF.

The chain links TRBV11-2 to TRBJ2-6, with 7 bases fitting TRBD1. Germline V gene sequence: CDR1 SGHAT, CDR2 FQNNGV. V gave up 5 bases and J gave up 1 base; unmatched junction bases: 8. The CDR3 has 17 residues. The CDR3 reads CASSTWDRGSGANVLTF. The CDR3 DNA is TGTGCCAGCAGCACCTGGGACAGAGGTTCTGGGGCCAACGTCCTGACTTTC. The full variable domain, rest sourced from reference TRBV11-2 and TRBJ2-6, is EAGVAQSPRYKIIEKRQSVAFWCNPISGHATLYWYQQILGQGPKLLIQFQNNGVVDDSQLPKDRFSAERLKGVDSTLKIQPAKLEDSAVYLCASSTWDRGSGANVLTFGAGSRLTVL.

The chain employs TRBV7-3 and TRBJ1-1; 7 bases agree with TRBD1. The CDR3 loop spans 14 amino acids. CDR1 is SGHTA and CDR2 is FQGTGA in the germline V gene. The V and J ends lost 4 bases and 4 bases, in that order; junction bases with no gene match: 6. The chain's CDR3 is CASSSGQLGTEAFF. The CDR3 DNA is TGTGCCAGCAGCTCGGGACAGCTGGGCACTGAAGCTTTCTTT. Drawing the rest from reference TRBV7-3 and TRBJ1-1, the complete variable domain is GAGVSQTPSNKVTEKGKYVELRCDPISGHTALYWYRQSLGQGPEFLIYFQGTGAADDSGLPNDRFFAVRPEGSVSTLKIQRTERGDSAVYLCASSSGQLGTEAFFGQGTRLTVV.

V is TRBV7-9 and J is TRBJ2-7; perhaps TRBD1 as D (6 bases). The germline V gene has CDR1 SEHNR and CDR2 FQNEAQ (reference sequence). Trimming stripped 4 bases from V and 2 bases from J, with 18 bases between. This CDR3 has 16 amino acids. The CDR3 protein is CASSSPETDSPYEQYV. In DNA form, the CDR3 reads TGTGCCAGCAGCTCCCCAGAAACGGACAGTCCCTACGAGCAGTACGTC.

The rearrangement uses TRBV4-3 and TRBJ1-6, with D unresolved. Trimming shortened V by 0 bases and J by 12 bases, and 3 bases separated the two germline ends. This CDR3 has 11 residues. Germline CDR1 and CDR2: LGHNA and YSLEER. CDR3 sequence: CASSQDGPLHF. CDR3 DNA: TGCGCCAGCAGCCAAGACGGACCCCTCCACTTT.

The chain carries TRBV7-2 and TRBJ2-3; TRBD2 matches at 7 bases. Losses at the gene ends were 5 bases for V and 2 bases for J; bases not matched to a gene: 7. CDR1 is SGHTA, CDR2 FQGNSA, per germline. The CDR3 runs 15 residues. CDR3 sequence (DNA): TGTGCCAGCAGCCTGACTAGCTGGTACACAGATACGCAGTATTTT. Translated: CASSLTSWYTDTQYF.

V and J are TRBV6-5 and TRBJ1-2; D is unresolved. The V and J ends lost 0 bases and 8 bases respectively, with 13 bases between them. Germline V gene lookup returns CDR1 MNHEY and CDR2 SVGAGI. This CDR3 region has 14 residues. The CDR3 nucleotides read TGTGCCAGCAGTTACTCGAGCAACAGTTGGGGCTACACCTTC. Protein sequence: CASSYSSNSWGYTF.

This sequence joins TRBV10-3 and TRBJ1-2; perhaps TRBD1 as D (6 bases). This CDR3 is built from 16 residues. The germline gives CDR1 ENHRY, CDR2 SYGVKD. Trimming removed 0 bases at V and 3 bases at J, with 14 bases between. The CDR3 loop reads CAISESMTGDYYGYTF. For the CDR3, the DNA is TGTGCCATCAGTGAGTCGATGACAGGCGACTACTATGGCTACACCTTC.

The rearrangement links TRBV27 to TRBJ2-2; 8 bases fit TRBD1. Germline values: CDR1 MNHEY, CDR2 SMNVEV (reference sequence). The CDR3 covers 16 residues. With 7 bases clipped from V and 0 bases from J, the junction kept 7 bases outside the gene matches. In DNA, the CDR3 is TGTGCCAGCAACAGACAGGGGACCTCGAACACCGGGGAGCTGTTTTTT. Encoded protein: CASNRQGTSNTGELFF.

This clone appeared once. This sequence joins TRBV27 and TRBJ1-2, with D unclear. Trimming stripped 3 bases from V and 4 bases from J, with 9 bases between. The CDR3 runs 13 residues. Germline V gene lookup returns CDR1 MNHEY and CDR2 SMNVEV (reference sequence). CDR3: CASSFVPGYGYTF. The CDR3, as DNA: TGTGCCAGCAGTTTTGTCCCCGGCTATGGCTACACCTTC.